A few counts support the clone carrying this T cell receptor (beta chain). Antigen: not known. This sample was included in a study of cytomegalovirus exposure and HLA in healthy donors. Study information: Falling in the Caucasian-associated ancestry cluster were less than 85% of under 450 genotyped donors. The study, taken as a whole, reports: Earlier analysis found most TCR beta V segments productive about 87% or about 30% of the time. The later analysis indicated that the majority of CMV-associated TCR beta chains appeared HLA-restricted. Among the most significant clusters, several appeared linked to common viral pathogens in a later analysis.

Primers: 60 Vbeta forward and 13 Jbeta reverse. Clones were sequenced by immunoSEQ multiplex PCR, and TCRdb holds only the in-frame ones, with some missing. In the table there are roughly 65,000 clones, almost 70% of which are singletons. The TCR comes from a man aged 40-49 years in good health and CMV-seropositive. Sample: PBMCs.

CDR3 nucleotide sequence: TGTGCCAGCAGCCCTCGGACTAGCGGGAGCGATGAGCAGTTCTTC. This encodes CASSPRTSGSDEQFF. The chain uses TRBV7-8 and TRBJ2-1; 13 nucleotides align to TRBD2. The V gene end was trimmed by 5 bases and the J gene end by 8 bases; junction bases not matched to a gene: 6. Per germline, CDR1 SGHVS and CDR2 FQNEAQ. There are 15 residues in the CDR3.